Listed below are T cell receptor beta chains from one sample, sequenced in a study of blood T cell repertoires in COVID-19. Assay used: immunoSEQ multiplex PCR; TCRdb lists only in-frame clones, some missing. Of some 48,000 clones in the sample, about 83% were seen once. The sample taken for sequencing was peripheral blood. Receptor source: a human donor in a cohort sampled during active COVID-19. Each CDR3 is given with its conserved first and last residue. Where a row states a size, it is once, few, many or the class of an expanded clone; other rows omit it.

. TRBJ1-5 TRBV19 CASSGGTRNQPQHF
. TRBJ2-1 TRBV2 CASSWGLAGKDEQFF
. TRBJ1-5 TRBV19 CASSIQWDSDQPQHF
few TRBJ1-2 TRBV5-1 CASSLDRGLGYTF
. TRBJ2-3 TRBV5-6 CASSLPYGWAQGETDTQYF
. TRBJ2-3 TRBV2 CASSEPGMATDTQYF
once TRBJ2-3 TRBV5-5 CASSQLVDTQYF
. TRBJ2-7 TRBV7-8 CASSLARGTYEQYF
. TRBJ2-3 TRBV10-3 CAISLGRTDTQYF
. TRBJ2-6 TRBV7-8 CASSARLAGGSGANVLTF
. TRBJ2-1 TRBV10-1 CASSESPGAGVEQFF
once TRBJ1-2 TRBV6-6 CASSYPSGTGGGYTF
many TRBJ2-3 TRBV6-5 CASRASGGAGDTQYF
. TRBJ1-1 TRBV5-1 CASSPERGAGAEAFF
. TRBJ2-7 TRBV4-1 CASSRRGNSYEQYF
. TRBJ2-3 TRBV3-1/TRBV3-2 CASSQRELAGITDTQYF
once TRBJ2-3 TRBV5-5 CASSFGGGTDTQYF